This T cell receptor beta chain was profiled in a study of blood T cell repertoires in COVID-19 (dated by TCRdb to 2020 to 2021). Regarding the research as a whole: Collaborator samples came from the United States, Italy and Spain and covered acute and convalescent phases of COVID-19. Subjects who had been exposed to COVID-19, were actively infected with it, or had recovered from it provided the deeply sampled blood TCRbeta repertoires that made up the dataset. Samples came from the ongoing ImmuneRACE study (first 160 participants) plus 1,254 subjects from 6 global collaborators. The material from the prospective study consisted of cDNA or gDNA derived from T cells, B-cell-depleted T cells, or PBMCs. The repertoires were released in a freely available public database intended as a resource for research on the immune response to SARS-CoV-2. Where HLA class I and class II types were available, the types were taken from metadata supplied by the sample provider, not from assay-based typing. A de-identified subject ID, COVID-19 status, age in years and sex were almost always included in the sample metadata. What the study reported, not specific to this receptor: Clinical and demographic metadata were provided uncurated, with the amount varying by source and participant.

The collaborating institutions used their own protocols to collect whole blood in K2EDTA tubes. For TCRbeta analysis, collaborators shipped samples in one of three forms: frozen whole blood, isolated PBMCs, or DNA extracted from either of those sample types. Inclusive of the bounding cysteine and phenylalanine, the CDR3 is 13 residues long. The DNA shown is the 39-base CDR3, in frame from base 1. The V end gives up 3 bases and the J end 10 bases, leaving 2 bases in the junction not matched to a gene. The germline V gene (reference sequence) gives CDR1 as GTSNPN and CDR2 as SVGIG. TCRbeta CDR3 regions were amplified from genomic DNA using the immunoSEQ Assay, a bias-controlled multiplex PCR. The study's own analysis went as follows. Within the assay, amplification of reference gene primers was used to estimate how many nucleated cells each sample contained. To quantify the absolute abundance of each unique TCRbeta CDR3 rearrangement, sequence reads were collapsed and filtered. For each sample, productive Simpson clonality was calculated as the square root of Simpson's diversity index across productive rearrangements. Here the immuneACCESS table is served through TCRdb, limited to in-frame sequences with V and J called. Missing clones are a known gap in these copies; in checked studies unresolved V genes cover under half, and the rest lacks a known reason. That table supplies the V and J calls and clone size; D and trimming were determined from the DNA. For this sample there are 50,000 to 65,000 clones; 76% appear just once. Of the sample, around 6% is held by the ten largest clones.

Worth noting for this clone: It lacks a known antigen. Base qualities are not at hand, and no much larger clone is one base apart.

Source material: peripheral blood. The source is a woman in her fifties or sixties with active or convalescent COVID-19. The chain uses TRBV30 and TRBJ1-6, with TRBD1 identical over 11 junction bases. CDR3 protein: CAWRGQGESPLHF. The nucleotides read TGTGCCTGGAGGGGACAGGGGGAGTCACCCCTCCACTTT.